This passage covers 25 T cell receptor beta chains from one sample sequenced in a study of CD8 T cells in cerebrospinal fluid in Alzheimer's disease. After re-calling the 10x single-cell sequencing reads, TCRdb lists one entry per CDR3 protein, DNA absent. The table lists several hundred distinct CDR3 sequences. Sequencing input: cerebrospinal fluid. These receptor sequences come from a human donor in good health.

V usage is TRBV6-1 and J usage is TRBJ1-6; TCRdb proposes TRBD1, but this gene call is untestable without DNA. The CDR3 runs to 13 residues. In germline, CDR1 is MNHNS, CDR2 SASEGT. The CDR3 protein is CASSVDSNSPLHF.

This clonotype is deemed large by its frequency. The genes are TRBV20-1 and TRBJ1-1. The CDR3 totals 14 residues. Per germline, CDR1 DFQATT and CDR2 SNEGSKA (reference sequence). The CDR3 spells CSAIDLDGNTEAFF.

This clonotype is classed as medium-sized by frequency. The CDR3: CSARLRDRDIAFF. The rearrangement uses TRBV20-1 and TRBJ1-1; the TCRdb D gene call, TRBD1, has no DNA to confirm it. The CDR3 runs 13 residues. Germline V CDR1 and CDR2: DFQATT, SNEGSKA (reference sequence).

This clonotype is large by frequency. The chain couples TRBV10-3 to TRBJ1-5. CDR1 and CDR2 from the germline V gene are ENHRY and SYGVKD. CDR3 length: 14 residues. CDR3: CAISLFGGNQPQHF.

This chain connects TRBV9 to TRBJ2-3; TCRdb's D gene call, TRBD2, goes unchecked for lack of DNA. The CDR3 has 16 residues. Germline CDR1 SGDLS, CDR2 YYNGEE. The CDR3 is CASSPLIAGPRDTQYF.

This clonotype registers medium-sized by frequency. This chain connects TRBV20-1 to TRBJ1-2. This CDR3 contains 13 residues. Germline V gives CDR1 DFQATT, CDR2 SNEGSKA (reference sequence). CDR3 protein: CSGGGTANYGYTF.

This clonotype shows up as medium-sized by frequency. CDR3 amino acids: CSVEGGRSSSTDTQYF. The V call is TRBV29-1, the J call TRBJ2-3; the TRBD1 assignment by TCRdb is unverifiable without DNA. The CDR3 is made up of 16 amino acids. Germline V CDR1 and CDR2: SQVTM, ANQGSEA.

This clonotype is called medium-sized based on its frequency. V gene TRBV27 combines with J gene TRBJ1-2. In germline, CDR1 is MNHEY, CDR2 SMNVEV (reference sequence). The CDR3 sequence is 14 residues long. The chain's CDR3 is CASTAGLPGGGYTF.

In terms of frequency, this clonotype is large. The V call is TRBV11-2, the J call TRBJ2-4; the TRBD2 assignment by TCRdb is unverifiable without DNA. Germline CDR1 is SGHAT and CDR2 is FQNNGV. The CDR3 spans 14 residues. The CDR3 loop reads CASSSGGLKNIQYF.

Considering frequency, this clonotype is medium-sized. The chain couples TRBV7-8 to TRBJ1-1; TCRdb selects TRBD1, and the lack of DNA leaves this call unchecked. The CDR3 spans 13 residues. From germline, CDR1 is SGHVS and CDR2 FQNEAQ. The CDR3 sequence is CASSPQRQVEAFF.

This clonotype is medium-sized by frequency. The chain joins TRBV5-1 to TRBJ1-1. The CDR3 runs to 14 residues. CDR1 is SGHRS, CDR2 YFSETQ, per germline. The CDR3 region is CASRYGLMNTEAFF.

Its frequency marks this clonotype as medium-sized. This CDR3 is CASEASGYNEQFF. The genes are TRBV6-5 and TRBJ2-1; TCRdb returns TRBD2, unconfirmable since there is no DNA. CDR3 size: 13 residues. Looked up from germline, CDR1 is MNHEY and CDR2 is SVGAGI.

This clonotype is deemed medium-sized by its frequency. The chain uses TRBV20-1 and TRBJ1-5. Germline CDR1 is DFQATT and CDR2 is SNEGSKA (reference sequence). The CDR3 covers 12 residues. The CDR3 is CSATKSNQPQHF.

J is TRBJ1-1 and V is TRBV20-1; with no DNA, the TCRdb D assignment of TRBD1 cannot be verified. Germline loops: CDR1 DFQATT, CDR2 SNEGSKA (reference sequence). The length of the CDR3 is 15 residues. The CDR3 reads CSATQGFNMNTEAFF.

According to its frequency, this clonotype is medium-sized. The chain carries TRBV30 and TRBJ1-5; the TCRdb call, TRBD1, lacks DNA for checking. Germline CDR1 GTSNPN, CDR2 SVGIG (reference sequence). The CDR3 is made up of 18 amino acids. The CDR3 reads CAWRERDREGEAHQPQHF. Together with reference TRBV30 and TRBJ1-5, the CDR3 gives the full variable domain: SQTIHQWPATLVQPVGSPLSLECTVEGTSNPNLYWYRQAAGRGLQLLFYSVGIGQISSEVPQNLSASRPQDRQFILSSKKLLLSDSGFYLCAWRERDREGEAHQPQHFGDGTRLSIL.

This clonotype is labeled medium-sized (0.01 to 0.1%) based on frequency. The chain has TRBV3-1 and TRBJ1-2; TCRdb indicates TRBD1, and absent DNA this call remains unverified. The CDR3 length is 14 residues. CDR1 and CDR2 (germline): LGHDT, YNNKEL (reference sequence). The CDR3 reads CASSQEGEGYGYTF.

The V and J genes are TRBV10-1 and TRBJ2-3; lacking DNA, the TRBD2 call made by TCRdb goes unchecked. Germline lookup yields CDR1 WNHNN and CDR2 SYGVQD (reference sequence). The CDR3 length is 13 residues. This chain's CDR3 is CASRPGGEDTQYF.

This CDR3 reads CASSTDRDRDYGYTF. The chain joins TRBV19 to TRBJ1-2; as DNA is missing, the TRBD1 call by TCRdb cannot be tested. CDR1 is LNHDA, CDR2 SQIVND, per germline (reference sequence). This CDR3 region has 15 residues.

This clonotype is medium-sized (0.01 to 0.1%) by frequency. The V gene is TRBV24-1, the J gene TRBJ2-2; TCRdb lists TRBD1, though no DNA is available to test this call. The germline CDR1 and CDR2 sequences are KGHDR and SFDVKD. CDR3 length equals 16 residues. The CDR3 sequence is CATSDPRGVNTGELFF.

This clonotype ranks as medium-sized in terms of frequency. This CDR3 is CASSLIGTEAFF. The chain has TRBV5-1 and TRBJ1-1. The length of the CDR3 is 12 residues. Germline CDR1 and CDR2: SGHRS and YFSETQ.

This clonotype counts as large (0.1 to 1%) by frequency. The V and J genes are TRBV11-2 and TRBJ2-2; TCRdb calls TRBD2, which cannot be checked without DNA. Germline V gene data show CDR1 as SGHAT and CDR2 as FQNNGV. This CDR3 is 17 amino acids long. The CDR3 loop is CASSLDATAFGTGELFF. The entire variable domain, with the rest obtained from reference TRBV11-2 and TRBJ2-2, is as follows: EAGVAQSPRYKIIEKRQSVAFWCNPISGHATLYWYQQILGQGPKLLIQFQNNGVVDDSQLPKDRFSAERLKGVDSTLKIQPAKLEDSAVYLCASSLDATAFGTGELFFGEGSRLTVL.

This sequence joins TRBV5-6 and TRBJ2-3; TCRdb's D gene call, TRBD1, goes unchecked for lack of DNA. This CDR3 comprises 15 residues. CDR1 and CDR2 from the germline V gene are SGHDT and YYEEEE. The CDR3 here is CASSLAGPGTDTQYF.

In terms of frequency, this clonotype is medium-sized. V usage is TRBV9 and J usage is TRBJ1-2; TCRdb reports TRBD1, a call that lacks DNA to check it against. The CDR3 contains 15 residues. Per the germline V gene, CDR1 is SGDLS and CDR2 is YYNGEE. CDR3: CASSVPRDSHYGYTF.

Its frequency marks this clonotype as medium-sized (0.01 to 0.1%). This chain uses TRBV11-2 with TRBJ1-3; TCRdb's assignment of TRBD1 cannot be checked, as there is no DNA. Looked up from germline, CDR1 is SGHAT and CDR2 is FQNNGV. The CDR3 sequence is 15 residues long. CDR3 region: CASSLRQGQGNTIYF.

In terms of frequency, this clonotype is large. The chain couples TRBV5-1 to TRBJ1-2. The CDR3 has 15 amino acids. Germline V CDR1 and CDR2: SGHRS, YFSETQ. CDR3 sequence reads: CASSRSGVANYGYTF.